These T cell receptor beta chains were read from a single sample in a study of OX40 agonist ivuxolimab in advanced cancers. Profiling relied on immunoSEQ multiplex PCR, and the TCRdb table lists in-frame clones only, not all of them. The profile shows approximately 74,000 clones, around 91% of them singletons. This specimen was CD4+ or CD8+ T cells sorted from blood, taken in a trial of the OX40 agonist ivuxolimab. The receptors were gathered from an adult with an advanced solid tumor such as melanoma, head and neck, liver or kidney cancer. The CDR3 runs from the conserved cysteine through the conserved F or W. The D gene is left open where the match is weak. Clone size appears in some rows only: once, few, many, or a class for an expanded clone.

j_gene | d_gene | v_gene | abundance | CDR3nt | CDR3aa
TRBJ1-4 | NA | TRBV4-2 | NA | TGTGCCAGCAGCCAAATAGCAACTAATGAAAAACTGTTTTTT | CASSQIATNEKLFF
TRBJ2-3 | NA | TRBV28 | NA | TGTGCCAGCAGTTTATCCGGCACAGATACGCAGTATTTT | CASSLSGTDTQYF
TRBJ1-1 | NA | TRBV6-5 | NA | TGTGCCAGCAGAACCCAAATTAACACTGAAGCTTTCTTT | CASRTQINTEAFF
TRBJ2-5 | TRBD1 | TRBV18 | NA | TGTGCCAGCTCACCTTCGACAGGGGTAGGGACCCAGTACTTC | CASSPSTGVGTQYF
TRBJ2-1 | TRBD1 | TRBV7-2 | NA | TGTGCCAGCAGCTGGACAGGTTACAATGAGCAGTTCTTC | CASSWTGYNEQFF
TRBJ1-1 | TRBD1 | TRBV6-5 | NA | TGTGCCAGCAGTTACCTCAGGGGGAGTAAGTACACTGAAGCTTTCTTT | CASSYLRGSKYTEAFF
TRBJ2-1 | NA | TRBV5-1 | NA | TGCGCCAGCAGCTTGGTCGGGGGGCCGTTAGAGCAGTTCTTC | CASSLVGGPLEQFF
TRBJ2-1 | NA | TRBV9 | NA | TGTGCCAGCAATAATCTAGGATCCGAGCAGTTCTTC | CASNNLGSEQFF
TRBJ2-3 | NA | TRBV4-1 | NA | TGCGCCAGCAGCCAAGATCGCTACGGGGGGCCCTCAGATACGCAGTATTTT | CASSQDRYGGPSDTQYF
TRBJ2-7 | NA | TRBV6-5 | once | TGTGCCAGCAGTCAGCAGGGTCCGGGCGAGCAGTACTTC | CASSQQGPGEQYF
TRBJ1-5 | NA | TRBV6-1 | NA | TGTGCCAGCAGTGAAGGGGGGGGTGCTTGGCAGCCCCAGCATTTT | CASSEGGGAWQPQHF
TRBJ2-3 | TRBD2 | TRBV28 | NA | TGTGCCAGCAGTTTATCACATAGCGGGACCACAGATACGCAGTATTTT | CASSLSHSGTTDTQYF
TRBJ1-1 | NA | TRBV28 | NA | TGTGCCAGCAGGGAACACTCTGAAGCTTTCTTT | CASREHSEAFF
TRBJ2-1 | NA | TRBV28 | NA | TGTGCCAGCAGTGACCTCTGGGCTGGGAATGAGCAGTTCTTC | CASSDLWAGNEQFF
TRBJ1-5 | NA | TRBV6-6 | NA | TGTGCCAGCAGCTACAGGGATAGCAATCAGCCCCAGCATTTT | CASSYRDSNQPQHF
TRBJ2-4 | NA | TRBV5-1 | NA | TGCGCCAGCAGCTTGGGGTCAAATAACATTCAGTACTTC | CASSLGSNNIQYF
TRBJ1-1 | NA | TRBV7-9 | NA | TGTGCCAGCAGCTTCATTGGGGGAGGGGCTGAAGCTTTCTTT | CASSFIGGGAEAFF
TRBJ2-6 | TRBD2 | TRBV5-1 | NA | TGCGCCAGCAGCTCCCTAACCGGGACTAGCGGGAGGGTGGGCTCTGGGGCCAACGTCCTGACTTTC | CASSSLTGTSGRVGSGANVLTF
TRBJ2-4 | TRBD2 | TRBV7-9 | NA | TGTGCCAGCAGCTTTCTTAGCGGGAGGACAGCCAAAAACATTCAGTACTTC | CASSFLSGRTAKNIQYF
TRBJ1-3 | NA | TRBV15 | NA | TGTGCCACCAGCAGGATCTGGGGAAACACCATATATTTT | CATSRIWGNTIYF
TRBJ2-3 | NA | TRBV7-2 | NA | TGTGCCAGCAGCTTAGCGGGACTCAGCACAGATACGCAGTATTTT | CASSLAGLSTDTQYF
TRBJ2-5 | TRBD1 | TRBV5-1 | NA | TGCGCCAGCAGCTTGCAAACACAGGGGTCCAAGACCCAGTACTTC | CASSLQTQGSKTQYF
TRBJ2-1 | NA | TRBV7-9 | NA | TGTGCCAGCAGCATCATGGGCTCCTACAATGAGCAGTTCTTC | CASSIMGSYNEQFF
TRBJ2-7 | TRBD2 | TRBV27 | NA | TGTGCCAGCTCCCGACTAGCGGGGGCTACCTACGAGCAGTACTTC | CASSRLAGATYEQYF
TRBJ2-1 | NA | TRBV6-5 | NA | TGTGCCAGCAGTTACTCCCCCCCGACGGGGTACAATGAGCAGTTCTTC | CASSYSPPTGYNEQFF
TRBJ2-3 | TRBD2 | TRBV7-9 | NA | TGTGCCAGCAGCTGGACCGGGACTAGCCGCCTAGATACGCAGTATTTT | CASSWTGTSRLDTQYF
TRBJ2-1 | NA | TRBV7-2 | few | TGTGCCAGCAGCTTAAGGAATGAGCAGTTCTTC | CASSLRNEQFF